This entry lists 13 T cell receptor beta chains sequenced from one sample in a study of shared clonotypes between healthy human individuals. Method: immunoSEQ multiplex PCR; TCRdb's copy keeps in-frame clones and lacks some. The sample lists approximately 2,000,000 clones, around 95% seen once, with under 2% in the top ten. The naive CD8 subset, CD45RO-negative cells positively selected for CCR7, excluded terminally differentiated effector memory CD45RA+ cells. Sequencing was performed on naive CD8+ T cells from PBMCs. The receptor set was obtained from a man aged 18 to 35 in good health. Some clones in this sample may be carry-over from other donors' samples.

The CDR3 nucleotides read TGTGCCACCAGCAGAGGTCCCCCCGCGGATACGCAGTATTTT. Protein sequence: CATSRGPPADTQYF. The rearrangement links TRBV15 to TRBJ2-3; D is unresolved. From germline, CDR1 is LNHNV and CDR2 YYDKDF (reference sequence). This CDR3 comprises 14 residues. V lost 1 base and J lost 6, with 11 bases in between.

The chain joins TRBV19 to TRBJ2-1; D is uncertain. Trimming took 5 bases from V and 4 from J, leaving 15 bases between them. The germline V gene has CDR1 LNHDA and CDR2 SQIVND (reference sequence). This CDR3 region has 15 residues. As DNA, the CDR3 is TGTGCCAGTAGTCCCCTAGTGGACCCGTACAATGAGCAGTTCTTC. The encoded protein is CASSPLVDPYNEQFF.

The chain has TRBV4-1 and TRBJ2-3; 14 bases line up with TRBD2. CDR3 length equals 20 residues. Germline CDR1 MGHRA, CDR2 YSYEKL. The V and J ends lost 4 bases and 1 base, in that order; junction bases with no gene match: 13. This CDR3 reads CASSLFGTSGRVGGTDTQYF. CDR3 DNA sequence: TGCGCCAGCAGCCTTTTCGGGACTAGCGGGAGAGTGGGTGGCACAGATACGCAGTATTTT.

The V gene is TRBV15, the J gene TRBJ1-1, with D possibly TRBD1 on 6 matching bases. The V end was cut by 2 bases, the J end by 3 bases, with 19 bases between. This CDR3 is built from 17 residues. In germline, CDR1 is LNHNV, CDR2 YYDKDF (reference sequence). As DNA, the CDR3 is TGTGCCACCAGCAGATCACGGGGACACCAGCTCTACACTGAAGCTTTCTTT. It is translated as CATSRSRGHQLYTEAFF.

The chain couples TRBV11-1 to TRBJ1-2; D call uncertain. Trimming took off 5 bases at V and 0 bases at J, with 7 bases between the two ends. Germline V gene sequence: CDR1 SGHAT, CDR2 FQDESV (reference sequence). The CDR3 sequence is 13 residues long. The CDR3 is CASSPVANYGYTF. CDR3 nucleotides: TGTGCCAGCAGCCCCGTAGCTAACTATGGCTACACCTTC.

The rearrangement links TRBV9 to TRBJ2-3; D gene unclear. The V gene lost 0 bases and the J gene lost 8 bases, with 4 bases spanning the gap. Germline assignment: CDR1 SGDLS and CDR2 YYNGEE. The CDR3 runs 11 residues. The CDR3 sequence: CASSVDATQYF. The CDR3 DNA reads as TGTGCCAGCAGCGTAGACGCTACGCAGTATTTT.

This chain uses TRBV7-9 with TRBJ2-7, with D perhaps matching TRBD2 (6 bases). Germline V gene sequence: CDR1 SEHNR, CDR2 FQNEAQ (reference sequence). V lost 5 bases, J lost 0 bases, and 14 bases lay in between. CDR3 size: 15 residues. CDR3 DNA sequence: TGTGCCAGCAGCGGTAAGGACTATCCCTCCTACGAGCAGTACTTC. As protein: CASSGKDYPSYEQYF.

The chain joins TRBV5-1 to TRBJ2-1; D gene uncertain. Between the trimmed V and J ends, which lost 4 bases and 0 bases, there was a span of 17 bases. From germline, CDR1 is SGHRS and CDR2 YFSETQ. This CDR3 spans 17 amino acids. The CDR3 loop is CASSPGVRSSSYNEQFF. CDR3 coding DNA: TGCGCCAGCAGCCCTGGGGTCCGATCGAGCTCCTACAATGAGCAGTTCTTC.

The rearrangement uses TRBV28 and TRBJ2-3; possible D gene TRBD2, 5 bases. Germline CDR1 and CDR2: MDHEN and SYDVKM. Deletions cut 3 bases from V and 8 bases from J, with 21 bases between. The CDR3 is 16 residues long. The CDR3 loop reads CASSFAWGKREITQYF. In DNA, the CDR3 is TGTGCCAGCAGTTTTGCGTGGGGAAAAAGGGAGATTACGCAGTATTTT.

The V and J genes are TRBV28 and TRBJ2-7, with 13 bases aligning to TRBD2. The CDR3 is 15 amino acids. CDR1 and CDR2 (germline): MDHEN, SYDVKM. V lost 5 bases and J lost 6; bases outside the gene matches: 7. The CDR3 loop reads CASSQLAGGPGEQYF. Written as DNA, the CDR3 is TGTGCCAGCAGTCAACTAGCGGGAGGGCCCGGCGAGCAGTACTTC.

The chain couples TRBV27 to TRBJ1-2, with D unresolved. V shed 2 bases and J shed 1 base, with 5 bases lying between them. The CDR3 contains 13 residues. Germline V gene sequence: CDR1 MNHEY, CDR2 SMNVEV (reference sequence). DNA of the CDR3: TGTGCCAGCAGTTTAGCCCTTAACTATGGCTACACCTTC. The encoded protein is CASSLALNYGYTF.

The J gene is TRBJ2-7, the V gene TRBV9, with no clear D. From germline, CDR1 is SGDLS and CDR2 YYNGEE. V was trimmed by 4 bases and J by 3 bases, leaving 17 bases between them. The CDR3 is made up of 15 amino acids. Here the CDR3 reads CASSRPSESVYEQYF. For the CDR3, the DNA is TGTGCCAGCAGCCGCCCCTCAGAATCGGTCTACGAGCAGTACTTC.

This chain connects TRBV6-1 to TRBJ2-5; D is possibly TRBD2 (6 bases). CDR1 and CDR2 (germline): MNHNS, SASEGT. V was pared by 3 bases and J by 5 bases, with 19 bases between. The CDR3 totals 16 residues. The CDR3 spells CASSEAQTRFDETQYF. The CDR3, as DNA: TGTGCCAGCAGTGAGGCCCAGACTAGATTCGACGAGACCCAGTACTTC.